The present TCR beta chain was sequenced within a study of cytomegalovirus exposure and HLA in healthy donors. Study conclusions and caveats: Later analysis identified a missense DCLRE1C variant that was linked to TCR beta V- and J-gene trimming. Across donors, presence/absence analyses took sequencing depth to be roughly uniform.

CDR1 is SNHLY and CDR2 is FYNNEI in the germline V gene. This CDR3 has 12 amino acids. The V end lost 10 bases, the J end lost 3 bases, and 13 bases lay between the germline ends. Amplification used 60 Vbeta primers and 13 Jbeta primers. Assay used: immunoSEQ multiplex PCR; TCRdb lists only in-frame clones, some missing. The sample consists of about 120,000 clones, around 80% of them appearing once. Details on this clone: Antigen unknown.

The chain is built from TRBV2 and TRBJ2-7; D unclear. Sequencing was done on a sample of PBMCs. The TCR was taken from a woman aged 18-29 years in good health and CMV-seronegative. CDR3 in amino acids: CANSDTIYEQYF. The CDR3 DNA follows: TGTGCCAATTCCGACACAATCTACGAGCAGTACTTC.